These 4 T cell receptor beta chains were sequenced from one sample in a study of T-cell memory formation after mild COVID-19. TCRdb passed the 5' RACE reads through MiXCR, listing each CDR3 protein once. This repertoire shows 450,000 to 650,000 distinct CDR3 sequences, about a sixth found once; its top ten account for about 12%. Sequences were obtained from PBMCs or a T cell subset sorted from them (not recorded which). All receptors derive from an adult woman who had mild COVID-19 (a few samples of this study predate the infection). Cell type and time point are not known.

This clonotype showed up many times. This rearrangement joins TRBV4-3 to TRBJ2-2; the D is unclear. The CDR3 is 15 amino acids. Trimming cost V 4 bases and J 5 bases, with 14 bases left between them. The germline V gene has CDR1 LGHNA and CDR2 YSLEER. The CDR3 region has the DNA TGCGCCAGCAGCCCTAAGTACGGAGAGACCGGGGAGCTGTTTTTT. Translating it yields CASSPKYGETGELFF.

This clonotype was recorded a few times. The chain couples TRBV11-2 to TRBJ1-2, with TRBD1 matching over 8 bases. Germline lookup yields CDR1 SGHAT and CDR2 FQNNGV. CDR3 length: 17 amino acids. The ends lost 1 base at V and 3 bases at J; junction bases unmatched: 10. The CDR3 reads CASSLGTGLKGYYGYTF. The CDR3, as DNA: TGTGCCAGCAGCTTAGGGACAGGGTTAAAAGGGTACTATGGCTACACCTTC.

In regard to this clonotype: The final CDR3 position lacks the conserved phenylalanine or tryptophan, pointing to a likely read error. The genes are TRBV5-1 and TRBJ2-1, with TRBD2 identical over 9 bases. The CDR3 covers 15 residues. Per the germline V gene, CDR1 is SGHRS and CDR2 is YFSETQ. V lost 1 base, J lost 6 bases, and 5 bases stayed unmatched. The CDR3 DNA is TGCGCCAGCAGCTTGCGACTAGCGGTACCCAATGAGCAGTTCTTA. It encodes CASSLRLAVPNEQFL.

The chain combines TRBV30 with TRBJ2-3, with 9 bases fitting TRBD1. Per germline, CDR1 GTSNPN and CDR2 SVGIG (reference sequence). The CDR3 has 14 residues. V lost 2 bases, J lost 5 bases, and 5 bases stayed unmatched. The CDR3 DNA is TGTGCCTGGAGTTTTGGGACAGGGAGAGATACGCAGTATTTT. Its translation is CAWSFGTGRDTQYF.